The 26 T cell receptor beta chains in this list originate from one sample, sequenced in a study of molecular identifiers for immune sequencing clone quantification. MiXCR, run by TCRdb on the PCR reads, gives a single entry per CDR3 protein. The sample contains under 350,000 distinct CDR3 sequences, roughly 24% of which appear only once. The sequenced sample was naive CD8+ T cells from blood, with Jurkat cell RNA spiked in. Subset specified: FACS-sorted CD8+CD4-CCR7+CD45RA+ naive T cells. All receptors come from a human donor in good health. Some libraries in this study had Jurkat cell RNA spiked in.

As for this clonotype: This may come from a read error, since a much larger clone is one base off. The genes are TRBV5-6 and TRBJ2-3; TRBD1 matches 11 bases. The CDR3 length is 16 residues. Germline V gene sequence: CDR1 SGHDT, CDR2 YYEEEE. J was trimmed by 10 bases and V by 4 bases; bases with no gene match: 14. The CDR3 protein is CASSQGTGGLLVPQYF. CDR3 nucleotides: TGTGCCAGCAGCCAAGGGACAGGGGGTTTGTTGGTTCCGCAGTATTTT.

The chain uses TRBV9 and TRBJ1-2; D is uncertain. V was clipped by 7 bases and J by 6 bases, with 25 bases between them. CDR3 length: 16 residues. CDR1 and CDR2 (germline): SGDLS, YYNGEE. CDR3 bases: TGTGCCAGCGGCTCCCGGGGAGGATCACGAAGGAATGGCTACACCTTC. Translation: CASGSRGGSRRNGYTF.

This clonotype was detected a few times. V and J are TRBV24-1 and TRBJ2-3, with a tentative D call TRBD1 (6 bases). The CDR3 is 18 residues long. The V and J ends lost 3 bases and 2 bases respectively, with 20 bases between them. Germline CDR1 reads KGHDR; CDR2 reads SFDVKD. CDR3 DNA sequence: TGTGCCACCAGTGATGGACAGATGGCGCCCCTCCTCACAGATACGCAGTATTTT. Residues: CATSDGQMAPLLTDTQYF.

The chain joins TRBV27 to TRBJ1-2; the D gene is possibly TRBD1 (6 bases). Trimming took 5 bases from V and 4 from J, leaving 20 bases between them. From germline, CDR1 is MNHEY and CDR2 SMNVEV (reference sequence). The CDR3 is 16 residues long. This CDR3 reads CASSPGSGGDFYGYTF. DNA for the CDR3: TGTGCCAGCAGTCCCGGGAGTGGGGGCGATTTCTATGGCTACACCTTC.

The chain has TRBV19 and TRBJ2-1, with 11 bases identical to TRBD2. CDR1 LNHDA and CDR2 SQIVND come from the germline V gene (reference sequence). This CDR3 is built from 14 residues. After removal of 3 bases from V and 6 bases from J, the junction contained 1 base not matched to a gene. The CDR3 sequence is CASSITSGGNEQFF. In DNA, the CDR3 is TGTGCCAGTAGTATCACTAGCGGGGGCAATGAGCAGTTCTTC. The full variable domain, completed using reference TRBV19 and TRBJ2-1, is DGGITQSPKYLFRKEGQNVTLSCEQNLNHDAMYWYRQDPGQGLRLIYYSQIVNDFQKGDIAEGYSVSREKKESFPLTVTSAQKNPTAFYLCASSITSGGNEQFFGPGTRLTVL.

This clonotype was observed many times. The chain has TRBV28 and TRBJ2-3, with no clear D. The CDR3 length is 14 residues. V shed 2 bases and J shed 0 bases, with 6 bases lying between them. Germline assignment: CDR1 MDHEN and CDR2 SYDVKM. The CDR3 nucleotides read TGTGCCAGCAGTTTAAGTACTAGCACAGATACGCAGTATTTT. As protein: CASSLSTSTDTQYF.

The table lists this clonotype with many counts. This rearrangement joins TRBV29-1 to TRBJ2-2, with D unresolved. V was trimmed by 3 bases and J by 3 bases, leaving 8 bases between them. CDR3 length: 13 amino acids. Per the germline V gene, CDR1 is SQVTM and CDR2 is ANQGSEA. The CDR3 DNA follows: TGCAGCGTTGAGAGCCGGGACACCGGGGAGCTGTTTTTT. Translation: CSVESRDTGELFF.

The genes are TRBV3-1 and TRBJ2-7, with a weak D call TRBD2 (6 bases). With 6 bases removed from V and 7 bases from J, the gap between germline ends came to 16 bases. Germline V CDR1 and CDR2: LGHDT, YNNKEL (reference sequence). This CDR3 contains 13 residues. In nucleotides, the CDR3 is TGTGCCAGCAGTCCCCCGGGCGCGGGAGAGCAGTACTTC. It encodes CASSPPGAGEQYF.

A remark on this clonotype: Sequence at one end of the junction differs from germline and may be a read error. The chain employs TRBV12-3 or TRBV12-4 and TRBJ2-1; 7 bases fit TRBD2. The CDR3 runs 14 residues. The CDR3 reads CASSFPSGYNEQIF. The CDR3 coding sequence is TGTGCCAGCAGTTTCCCTAGCGGCTACAATGAGCAGATCTTC.

This clonotype has a handful of counts. V usage is TRBV12-3 or TRBV12-4 and J usage is TRBJ2-1, with 10 positions matching TRBD1. This CDR3 region has 16 residues. With 6 bases clipped from V and 3 bases from J, the junction kept 8 bases outside the gene matches. The CDR3 loop is CASSTGTGVGYNEQFF. CDR3 sequence (DNA): TGTGCCAGCAGCACCGGGACAGGGGTTGGCTACAATGAGCAGTTCTTC.

At least ten counts were recorded for this clonotype. The V call is TRBV7-9, the J call TRBJ1-1, with no clear D. V was clipped by 1 base and J by 0 bases, with 9 bases between them. CDR3 length: 15 amino acids. Germline CDR1 reads SEHNR; CDR2 reads FQNEAQ (reference sequence). CDR3 region: CASSLVTVMNTEAFF. CDR3 nucleotides: TGTGCCAGCAGCTTAGTAACGGTTATGAACACTGAAGCTTTCTTT.

This clonotype came up a few times. This chain joins TRBV12-3 or TRBV12-4 and TRBJ2-5; D unresolved. The CDR3 is 17 residues long. The germline V and J ends were trimmed by 1 base and 2 bases, with 17 bases remaining between them. DNA of the CDR3: TGTGCCAGCAGTTTAGTTGGGGTGATCGGCCCTCAAGAGACCCAGTACTTC. As protein: CASSLVGVIGPQETQYF.

The chain joins TRBV5-4 to TRBJ2-7; D is ambiguous. In germline, CDR1 is SGHNT, CDR2 YYREEE (reference sequence). Between the trimmed V and J ends, which lost 1 base and 4 bases, there was a span of 12 bases. This CDR3 is built from 14 residues. CDR3 residues: CASSLYSTGYEQYF. The CDR3 bases are TGTGCCAGCAGCTTGTACAGCACCGGATACGAGCAGTACTTC.

A word on this clonotype: One end of the junction does not line up with germline, which may come from a read error. This chain connects TRBV9 to TRBJ1-5; no clear D. Germline CDR1 reads SGDLS; CDR2 reads YYNGEE. This CDR3 spans 13 amino acids. The CDR3 protein is CAGSVDSNQPQHF. DNA of the CDR3: TGTGCCGGCAGCGTAGACAGCAATCAGCCCCAGCATTTT. The full variable domain, completed using reference TRBV9 and TRBJ1-5, is DSGVTQTPKHLITATGQRVTLRCSPRSGDLSVYWYQQSLDQGLQFLIQYYNGEERAKGNILERFSAQQFPDLHSELNLSSLELGDSALYFCAGSVDSNQPQHFGDGTRLSIL.

This clonotype was recorded at least ten times. V is TRBV4-3 and J is TRBJ1-2; D gene ambiguous. This CDR3 is 15 amino acids long. The V end was cut by 0 bases, the J end by 1 base, with 9 bases between. CDR1 LGHNA and CDR2 YSLEER come from the germline V gene. The DNA of the CDR3 is TGCGCCAGCAGCCAAGATCGGTACAGTAACTATGGCTACACCTTC. It yields the protein CASSQDRYSNYGYTF.

J is TRBJ2-1 and V is TRBV7-9; TRBD2 is a possible D gene (6 bases). Germline V gene lookup returns CDR1 SEHNR and CDR2 FQNEAQ (reference sequence). Trimming stripped 1 base from V and 5 bases from J, with 18 bases between. The CDR3 extends over 17 amino acids. The CDR3 sequence is CASSLVAGGFRHNEQFF. The CDR3 DNA reads as TGTGCCAGCAGCTTAGTTGCCGGGGGATTTCGACACAATGAGCAGTTCTTC. Filled out from reference TRBV7-9 and TRBJ2-1, the complete variable domain reads DTGVSQNPRHKITKRGQNVTFRCDPISEHNRLYWYRQTLGQGPEFLTYFQNEAQLEKSRLLSDRFSAERPKGSFSTLEIQRTEQGDSAMYLCASSLVAGGFRHNEQFFGPGTRLTVL.

This clonotype has a count of ten or more. The CDR3, as DNA: TGTGCCAGCAGTTTAAGTTTGGAAACCTACGAGCAGTACTTC. Its translation is CASSLSLETYEQYF. V is TRBV28 and J is TRBJ2-7; no reliable D call. CDR1 and CDR2 (germline): MDHEN, SYDVKM. The ends were cut back, 2 bases at V and 2 bases at J, with 10 bases in the middle. This CDR3 spans 14 amino acids.

This clonotype was found a few times. V usage is TRBV12-3 or TRBV12-4 and J usage is TRBJ2-2, with 9 bases matching TRBD2. V shed 5 bases and J 5 bases; nucleotides not matched to a gene: 9. The length of the CDR3 is 16 residues. The CDR3 protein is CASSVLAGVGTGELFF. The DNA for the CDR3 is TGTGCCAGCAGTGTATTAGCGGGAGTGGGTACCGGGGAGCTGTTTTTT.

The gene calls are TRBV25-1 and TRBJ2-3; 12 bases agree with TRBD1. The CDR3 contains 17 residues. Trimming at V came to 5 bases and at J to 6 bases, leaving 12 bases not matched to a gene. Per the germline V gene, CDR1 is MGHDK and CDR2 is SYGVNS. CDR3 protein: CASSPWDRGLLVDTQYF. The CDR3 DNA reads as TGTGCCAGCAGTCCCTGGGACAGGGGGCTCTTAGTGGATACGCAGTATTTT.

This chain connects TRBV12-3 or TRBV12-4 to TRBJ2-2; a possible D gene is TRBD1 (6 bases). CDR3 length equals 15 residues. V was cut by 4 bases and J by 4 bases, with 13 bases left in between. CDR3 protein: CASSSQGTGTGELFF. The CDR3 coding sequence is TGTGCCAGCAGTTCCCAGGGGACGGGCACCGGGGAGCTGTTTTTT.

This chain connects TRBV3-1 to TRBJ2-5; 8 bases align to TRBD2. Per the germline V gene, CDR1 is LGHDT and CDR2 is YNNKEL (reference sequence). The CDR3 spans 17 residues. V gave up 0 bases and J gave up 1 base; unmatched junction bases: 7. CDR3 in DNA: TGTGCCAGCAGCCAAGAATTGCAGCGGGGGACCCAAGAGACCCAGTACTTC. It translates to CASSQELQRGTQETQYF.

Note on this clonotype: A single base separates this from a much larger clone, so it may be a read error. This rearrangement joins TRBV29-1 to TRBJ2-7; the D call may be TRBD1 or TRBD2 (6 bases each). The germline CDR1 and CDR2 sequences are SQVTM and ANQGSEA. CDR3 length: 12 residues. The CDR3 DNA reads TGCGGCGTGTTTGGGGGGCGGAACGAGCAGTACTTC. The encoded protein is CGVFGGRNEQYF.

On this clonotype: Given a much more abundant clone one base away, this may be a read error. This chain connects TRBV30 to TRBJ2-3; D tentatively reads TRBD1 or TRBD2 (5 bases each). Germline assignment: CDR1 GTSNPN and CDR2 SVGIG (reference sequence). The CDR3 contains 13 residues. This CDR3 reads CDWNGGLRYTQYF. The CDR3 bases are TGTGACTGGAATGGGGGTCTCAGATACACGCAGTATTTT.

In its sample, this clonotype was seen many times. The chain uses TRBV7-9 and TRBJ2-7; TRBD1 matches at 11 bases. The germline CDR1 and CDR2 sequences are SEHNR and FQNEAQ (reference sequence). The V gene end was trimmed by 5 bases and the J gene end by 6 bases; junction bases not matched to a gene: 9. This CDR3 spans 15 amino acids. The CDR3 nucleotides are TGTGCCAGCAGCCCCGGACAGGGGGCGCTTCTCGAGCAGTACTTC. Translated, it gives CASSPGQGALLEQYF. Complete variable domain (other parts from reference TRBV7-9 and TRBJ2-7): DTGVSQNPRHKITKRGQNVTFRCDPISEHNRLYWYRQTLGQGPEFLTYFQNEAQLEKSRLLSDRFSAERPKGSFSTLEIQRTEQGDSAMYLCASSPGQGALLEQYFGPGTRLTVT.

As regards this clonotype: A read error is possible here, since a much larger clone lies one base away. This CDR3 fails to terminate in the conserved phenylalanine or tryptophan, so it likely reflects a read error. The chain links TRBV4-1 to TRBJ2-3; D gene uncertain. This CDR3 spans 15 amino acids. CDR1 and CDR2 from the germline V gene are MGHRA and YSYEKL. The V end was cut by 1 base, the J end by 5 bases, with 13 bases between. This CDR3 reads CASSQVYYSQDTQYS. The CDR3 nucleotides are TGCGCCAGCAGCCAAGTTTATTATTCACAAGATACGCAGTATTCT.

Notes on this clonotype: A read error is possible here, since a much larger clone lies one base away. The chain employs TRBV2 and TRBJ2-3, with a tentative D call TRBD1 (5 bases). From germline, CDR1 is SNHLY and CDR2 FYNNEI. The CDR3 length is 17 residues. V was shortened by 5 bases and J by 2 bases, with 20 bases between the two germline ends. In DNA form, the CDR3 reads TGTGCCAGCAGTAAAACTGATTTGACAGCCTACACAGATACGCAGTATTTT. Its translation is CASSKTDLTAYTDTQYF.